The 29 T cell receptor beta chains below come from one sample, sequenced in a study of blood T cell repertoires in COVID-19. Sequenced by immunoSEQ multiplex PCR; TCRdb stores in-frame clones only, minus some. This table has more than 100,000 clones, 80% to 85% appearing once. The specimen sequenced was peripheral blood. The receptors stem from a man aged 55 to 70 with acute or convalescent COVID-19.

This clone has a handful of counts. The chain links TRBV10-3 to TRBJ1-5, with TRBD1 as a possible D gene (5 bases). The CDR3 is 14 amino acids. Trimming pared 3 bases from V and 7 bases from J, leaving 13 bases between. CDR1 ENHRY and CDR2 SYGVKD come from the germline V gene. CDR3 DNA: TGTGCCATCAGTGACGAAGGGGAAACCCAGCCCCAGCATTTT. This codes for CAISDEGETQPQHF.

The rearrangement links TRBV30 to TRBJ1-6; no reliable D call. Germline CDR1 is GTSNPN and CDR2 is SVGIG (reference sequence). The CDR3 is made up of 15 amino acids. V lost 6 bases and J lost 0, with 12 bases in between. Here the CDR3 DNA reads TGTGCCTGTACCCCGGTGAGCTCCTATAATTCACCCCTCCACTTT. Amino acid sequence: CACTPVSSYNSPLHF.

This clone was seen just once. The chain combines TRBV7-9 with TRBJ1-1; TRBD1 agrees at 7 bases. The CDR3 covers 16 residues. Losses at the gene ends were 3 bases for V and 0 bases for J; bases not matched to a gene: 7. The germline gives CDR1 SEHNR, CDR2 FQNEAQ (reference sequence). The CDR3 coding sequence is TGTGCCAGCAGCTTCGCCCTGGGACAGATGAACACTGAAGCTTTCTTT. Protein: CASSFALGQMNTEAFF. Variable domain in full (rest from reference TRBV7-9 and TRBJ1-1): DTGVSQNPRHKITKRGQNVTFRCDPISEHNRLYWYRQTLGQGPEFLTYFQNEAQLEKSRLLSDRFSAERPKGSFSTLEIQRTEQGDSAMYLCASSFALGQMNTEAFFGQGTRLTVV.

This chain joins TRBV5-1 and TRBJ2-2; 7 bases line up with TRBD2. V shed 1 base, J shed 2 bases, and the junction held 5 bases outside the gene matches. CDR1 is SGHRS, CDR2 YFSETQ, per germline. This CDR3 is built from 16 residues. The CDR3 nucleotides read TGCGCCAGCAGCTTGTCTGGCGGGGGTAACACCGGGGAGCTGTTTTTT. Protein: CASSLSGGGNTGELFF.

The chain is built from TRBV5-8 and TRBJ2-3; perhaps TRBD2 as D (6 bases). The V end was cut by 2 bases, the J end by 5 bases, with 9 bases between. The CDR3 is made up of 13 amino acids. Per germline, CDR1 SGHTS and CDR2 YDEGEE. The CDR3 nucleotides read TGTGCCAGCAGCTTCGGAGGGAGAGATACGCAGTATTTT. Translation gives CASSFGGRDTQYF.

Only one count was recorded for this clone. The chain carries TRBV18 and TRBJ2-7, with 7 bases fitting TRBD2. CDR1 and CDR2 (germline): KGHSH, LQKENI. The CDR3 is 16 amino acids. V was clipped by 0 bases and J by 3 bases; unmatched bases: 8. CDR3 in amino acids: CASSPPAGVGGYEQYF. CDR3 sequence (DNA): TGTGCCAGCTCACCACCGGCGGGAGTTGGGGGCTACGAGCAGTACTTC. Variable domain in full (rest from reference TRBV18 and TRBJ2-7): NAGVMQNPRHLVRRRGQEARLRCSPMKGHSHVYWYRQLPEEGLKFMVYLQKENIIDESGMPKERFSAEFPKEGPSILRIQQVVRGDSAAYFCASSPPAGVGGYEQYFGPGTRLTVT.

V usage is TRBV12-3 or TRBV12-4 and J usage is TRBJ1-2; D is perhaps TRBD1 (5 bases). V lost 3 bases to trimming and J lost 7 bases, with 12 bases between them. The CDR3 spans 13 residues. Here the CDR3 DNA reads TGTGCCAGCAGTTTGAGGCAGGGTCCTGGCTACACCTTC. It yields the protein CASSLRQGPGYTF.

The V and J genes are TRBV11-3 and TRBJ1-1; tentative D call: TRBD1 (5 bases). This CDR3 is built from 12 residues. The V gene lost 5 bases and the J gene lost 11 bases, with 15 bases spanning the gap. Germline CDR1 reads SGHNT; CDR2 reads YENEEA. The CDR3 nucleotides read TGTGCCAGCAGCGGCCGTGGGGGGGAGGCTTTCTTT. Amino acids: CASSGRGGEAFF.

The chain carries TRBV5-1 and TRBJ2-7; 9 bases map to TRBD1. This CDR3 has 15 amino acids. V shed 3 bases and J 6 bases; nucleotides not matched to a gene: 10. Germline V gives CDR1 SGHRS, CDR2 YFSETQ. This CDR3 reads CASSSSGTGLGEQYF. The CDR3 coding sequence is TGCGCCAGCAGCTCATCTGGGACAGGGTTGGGCGAGCAGTACTTC.

The chain combines TRBV30 with TRBJ2-1, with 10 bases fitting TRBD2. J lost 6 bases, V lost 0 bases, and 5 bases had no gene match. The CDR3 totals 15 residues. In germline, CDR1 is GTSNPN, CDR2 SVGIG (reference sequence). The chain's CDR3 is CAWSVGTSETNEQFF. In DNA, the CDR3 is TGTGCCTGGAGTGTCGGGACTAGCGAGACCAATGAGCAGTTCTTC.

CDR3 DNA: TGTGCCAGCAGGGGGGGCCTGCGGGAGGGCTACGAGCAGTACTTC. It is translated as CASRGGLREGYEQYF. The chain combines TRBV6-5 with TRBJ2-7, with 9 bases identical to TRBD2. This CDR3 region has 15 residues. Germline-derived CDR1 and CDR2 are MNHEY and SVGAGI. Trimming at V came to 6 bases and at J to 3 bases, leaving 9 bases not matched to a gene.

This chain links TRBV9 with TRBJ2-1; D is uncertain. The CDR3 loop spans 15 amino acids. Germline values: CDR1 SGDLS, CDR2 YYNGEE. Trimming stripped 0 bases from V and 0 bases from J, with 7 bases between. The CDR3 DNA is TGTGCCAGCAGCGTAGTCAGTGGCTCCTACAATGAGCAGTTCTTC. Its protein product is CASSVVSGSYNEQFF.

This rearrangement joins TRBV30 to TRBJ1-1; 7 bases align to TRBD1. V shed 3 bases and J 7 bases; nucleotides not matched to a gene: 11. The germline V gene encodes CDR1 GTSNPN and CDR2 SVGIG (reference sequence). The CDR3 is made up of 14 amino acids. CDR3 DNA sequence: TGTGCCTGGAGGGGAGGTATTGGGACAGTTGAAGCTTTCTTT. Protein sequence: CAWRGGIGTVEAFF. The full variable domain, rest sourced from reference TRBV30 and TRBJ1-1, is SQTIHQWPATLVQPVGSPLSLECTVEGTSNPNLYWYRQAAGRGLQLLFYSVGIGQISSEVPQNLSASRPQDRQFILSSKKLLLSDSGFYLCAWRGGIGTVEAFFGQGTRLTVV.

V is TRBV6-5 and J is TRBJ2-5; 10 bases fit TRBD1. Germline V gene sequence: CDR1 MNHEY, CDR2 SVGAGI. The J segment lost 5 bases and the V segment lost 6 bases, leaving 9 bases of the junction unmatched. The CDR3 consists of 15 residues. The CDR3 here is CASSMETGGRETQYF. The CDR3 nucleotides are TGTGCCAGCAGCATGGAGACAGGGGGCCGTGAGACCCAGTACTTC.

The chain couples TRBV30 to TRBJ1-2; D not certain. Per germline, CDR1 GTSNPN and CDR2 SVGIG (reference sequence). Trimming pared 2 bases from V and 7 bases from J, leaving 11 bases between. The CDR3 consists of 12 residues. CDR3 bases: TGTGCCTGGAGTACCCCCGCGCTTGGCTACACCTTC. As protein: CAWSTPALGYTF.

This clone has only one observation. The chain uses TRBV23-1 and TRBJ1-6; maybe TRBD1 (5 bases). TRBV23-1 qualifies as an ORF whose function is uncertain. Trimming pared 6 bases from V and 9 bases from J, leaving 15 bases between. This CDR3 region has 14 residues. CDR3 in amino acids: CASSPRTRVSPLHF. In nucleotides, the CDR3 is TGCGCCAGCAGCCCCCGGACAAGGGTTTCACCCCTCCACTTT.

Regarding this clone: Compared with germline, one end of the junction differs, possibly owing to a read error. The chain combines TRBV3-1 (or the pseudogene TRBV3-2) with TRBJ2-7; D is ambiguous. CDR1 and CDR2 from the germline V gene are LGHDT and YNNKEL (reference sequence). CDR3 size: 16 residues. CDR3 DNA: TGTGCCAGCAGCCAAGATCGATACGCCGCTACCTACGAGCGGTACTTC. Residues: CASSQDRYAATYERYF.

The chain is built from TRBV19 and TRBJ2-7; 9 bases match TRBD1. After removal of 2 bases from V and 4 bases from J, the junction contained 6 bases not matched to a gene. There are 15 residues in the CDR3. Per germline, CDR1 LNHDA and CDR2 SQIVND (reference sequence). The CDR3 DNA reads TGTGCCAGTAGTATACTGGGACAGGGTTCTTACGAGCAGTACTTC. It yields the protein CASSILGQGSYEQYF.

With respect to this clone: This sample includes further DNA sequences coding for the same CDR3. The chain uses TRBV6-2 or TRBV6-3 and TRBJ2-1; TRBD2 is a possible D gene (5 bases). CDR3 length: 15 residues. Deletions cut 3 bases from V and 0 bases from J, with 9 bases between. CDR1 and CDR2 from the germline V gene are MNHEY and SVGEGT. CDR3 in amino acids: CASSYRGSSYNEQFF. As DNA, the CDR3 is TGTGCCAGCAGTTATAGAGGGAGCTCCTACAATGAGCAGTTCTTC.

V gene TRBV29-1 combines with J gene TRBJ1-1, with D possibly matching TRBD1 (5 bases). The CDR3 runs 13 residues. V was trimmed by 6 bases and J by 0 bases, leaving 11 bases between them. Germline loops: CDR1 SQVTM, CDR2 ANQGSEA. The CDR3 spells CSVGIQVNTEAFF. The CDR3 DNA is TGCAGCGTAGGCATACAGGTGAACACTGAAGCTTTCTTT.

The chain carries TRBV6-4 and TRBJ2-7, with 8 bases fitting TRBD2. Germline lookup yields CDR1 MRHNA and CDR2 SNTAGT. CDR3 length: 15 residues. V was pared by 11 bases and J by 0 bases, with 12 bases of the junction left unmatched. The CDR3 DNA is TGTGCCCCCGGGCGGGGGGAGAGGGCCTCCTACGAGCAGTACTTC. As protein: CAPGRGERASYEQYF.

The chain has TRBV7-3 and TRBJ1-6, with D unresolved. The germline CDR1 and CDR2 sequences are SGHTA and FQGTGA. The CDR3 runs to 15 residues. V was cut by 2 bases and J by 7 bases, with 12 bases left in between. The CDR3 sequence: CASSLAGTGNSPLHF. The CDR3 bases are TGTGCCAGCAGCTTAGCAGGAACGGGAAATTCACCCCTCCACTTT. Filled out from reference TRBV7-3 and TRBJ1-6, the complete variable domain reads GAGVSQTPSNKVTEKGKYVELRCDPISGHTALYWYRQSLGQGPEFLIYFQGTGAADDSGLPNDRFFAVRPEGSVSTLKIQRTERGDSAVYLCASSLAGTGNSPLHFGNGTRLTVT.

This clone was counted a single time. V gene TRBV7-3 combines with J gene TRBJ2-1, with 15 bases fitting TRBD2. This CDR3 contains 15 residues. Trimming removed 3 bases from V and 10 bases from J; junction bases left unmatched: 4. Germline V gene lookup returns CDR1 SGHTA and CDR2 FQGTGA. CDR3 nucleotide sequence: TGTGCCAGCAGCTTCCGGACTAGCGGGAGGGGCGAGCAGTTCTTC. Translated, it gives CASSFRTSGRGEQFF.

V gene TRBV19 combines with J gene TRBJ1-5; 7 bases fit TRBD1. Trimming took 6 bases from V and 7 from J; bases not matched to a gene: 6. The CDR3 contains 13 residues. CDR1 is LNHDA, CDR2 SQIVND, per germline (reference sequence). DNA of the CDR3: TGTGCCAGTAGCCTGGGACAGCAACAGCCCCAGCATTTT. As protein: CASSLGQQQPQHF.

The chain carries TRBV6-6 and TRBJ2-1; D remains unclear. V lost 7 bases to trimming and J lost 1 base, with 11 bases between them. The germline V gene has CDR1 MNHNY and CDR2 SVGAGI (reference sequence). This CDR3 contains 14 residues. CDR3 amino acids: CASTAPGSYNEQFF. As DNA, the CDR3 is TGTGCCAGCACTGCCCCGGGTTCCTACAATGAGCAGTTCTTC.

CDR3 coding DNA: TGTGCCAGTAGGGGACAGGGTAACTCTGGGGCCAACGTCCTGACTTTC. Protein product: CASRGQGNSGANVLTF. This chain links TRBV19 with TRBJ2-6; 9 bases are a match to TRBD1. CDR1 and CDR2 (germline): LNHDA, SQIVND (reference sequence). Germline trimming cut 6 bases from V and 0 bases from J; bases unmatched to any gene: 3. The CDR3 spans 16 residues. The whole variable domain, filled in from reference TRBV19 and TRBJ2-6, reads DGGITQSPKYLFRKEGQNVTLSCEQNLNHDAMYWYRQDPGQGLRLIYYSQIVNDFQKGDIAEGYSVSREKKESFPLTVTSAQKNPTAFYLCASRGQGNSGANVLTFGAGSRLTVL.

V and J are TRBV7-6 and TRBJ1-4; D not resolved. The CDR3 is 12 residues long. CDR1 is SGHVS and CDR2 is FNYEAQ in the germline V gene. With 0 bases removed from V and 12 bases from J, the gap between germline ends came to 8 bases. The CDR3 DNA follows: TGTGCCAGCAGCTTAGCCGAGCGGGAACTGTTTTTT. Residues: CASSLAERELFF.

This clone was detected only once. V usage is TRBV3-1 (or the pseudogene TRBV3-2) and J usage is TRBJ2-3; TRBD2 matches at 12 bases. V gave up 4 bases and J gave up 4 bases; unmatched junction bases: 6. Germline CDR1 reads LGHDT; CDR2 reads YNNKEL (reference sequence). This CDR3 region has 16 residues. CDR3 sequence: CASSPRLAGGPDTQYF. In DNA form, the CDR3 reads TGTGCCAGCAGCCCACGGCTAGCGGGAGGGCCAGATACGCAGTATTTT.

Only one count was recorded for this clone. The genes are TRBV5-6 and TRBJ2-7; 8 positions match TRBD2. This CDR3 has 14 amino acids. Germline loops: CDR1 SGHDT, CDR2 YYEEEE. V lost 4 bases and J lost 1; bases outside the gene matches: 4. The DNA for the CDR3 is TGTGCCAGCAGCCCGGTAGCGGGATCCTACGAGCAGTACTTC. As protein: CASSPVAGSYEQYF.